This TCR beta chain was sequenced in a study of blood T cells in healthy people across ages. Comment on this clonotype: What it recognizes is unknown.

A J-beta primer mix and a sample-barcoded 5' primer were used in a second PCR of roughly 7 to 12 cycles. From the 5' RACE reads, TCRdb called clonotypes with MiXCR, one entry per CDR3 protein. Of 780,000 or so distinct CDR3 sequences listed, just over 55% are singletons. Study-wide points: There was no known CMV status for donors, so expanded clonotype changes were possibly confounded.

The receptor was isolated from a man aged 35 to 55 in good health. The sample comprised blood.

CDR3 sequence (DNA): TGTGCCAGCAGCCCCAGTGGTAGGGGGCAAAGCGAAAAACTGTTTTTT. Residues: CASSPSGRGQSEKLFF. The rearrangement links TRBV7-2 to TRBJ1-4, with 7 bases fitting TRBD1. CDR1 and CDR2 from the germline V gene are SGHTA and FQGNSA. V lost 5 bases to trimming and J lost 8 bases; unmatched junction nucleotides: 14. The CDR3 has 16 residues. Full variable domain (remainder filled in from reference TRBV7-2 and TRBJ1-4): GAGVSQSPSNKVTEKGKDVELRCDPISGHTALYWYRQSLGQGLEFLIYFQGNSAPDKSGLPSDRFSAERTGGSVSTLTIQRTQQEDSAVYLCASSPSGRGQSEKLFFGSGTQLSVL.